This TCR beta chain stems from a study of identical twins. Study-wide results and caveats: Cross-sectional statistics underpinned the conclusions; the same donors were not followed. One should note that invariant MAIT and iNKT cells could partly confound zero-insertion analyses. Twin pairs had excess sharing that was weaker in beta out-of-frame sequences.

This clonotype showed up just a few times. Its antigen is undetermined. Germline and junction disagree at one end, which may indicate a read error. Germline CDR1 is DFQATT and CDR2 is SNEGSKA (reference sequence). CDR3 length equals 12 residues. Through template switching, a universal primer site was introduced, and the cDNA contained unique molecular identifiers. TCRdb reprocessed the 5' RACE reads with MiXCR, giving one entry per CDR3 protein. Here the sample spans about 260,000 distinct CDR3 sequences, approximately 7% being singletons. These data were also reused for a study on yellow fever vaccine responses in identical twins.

Material for sequencing was memory (CD45RO+) T cells sorted from blood. V gene TRBV20-1 combines with J gene TRBJ2-2; TRBD1 is a possible D gene (5 bases). This clonotype was obtained from a young woman in good health. The CDR3 DNA reads as TGCAGTGCTTCAGGGAACCCCGGGGAGCTGTTTTTT. Its translation is CSASGNPGELFF.